These 21 T cell receptor beta chains share one sample of origin, sequenced in a study of CD8+ T cells in alopecia areata. Reverse transcription of extracted RNA yielded cDNA, which provided the sequencing template. TCRdb's table, derived via immunoSEQ multiplex PCR, lists solely in-frame clones and lacks some. The sample contains 210,000 or so clones, 66% of which appear only once. Treatment given: oral pan-JAK inhibitor, 5-10 mg twice daily. Material: CD4+ T cells sorted from blood, obtained around week 46, from a patient treated with tofacitinib. Receptor source: a human donor with alopecia areata.

The chain uses TRBV4-3 and TRBJ2-1; 7 bases align to TRBD2. Trimming took 1 base from V and 6 from J; bases not matched to a gene: 6. The CDR3 is 15 amino acids. The V gene's germline CDR1 is LGHNA and CDR2 YSLEER. The CDR3 nucleotides read TGCGCCAGCAGCCAAGGGAGGACTAGTTCCAATGAGCAGTTCTTC. It yields the protein CASSQGRTSSNEQFF.

On this clone itself: The sample holds other DNA sequences that translate to the same CDR3. The rearrangement joins TRBV5-1 to TRBJ1-2, with D uncertain. Germline CDR1 reads SGHRS; CDR2 reads YFSETQ. Trimming shortened V by 0 bases and J by 1 base, and 4 bases separated the two germline ends. The CDR3 runs 13 residues. The CDR3 coding sequence is TGCGCCAGCAGCTTGGCAGATAACTATGGCTACACCTTC. Its protein product is CASSLADNYGYTF.

V usage is TRBV29-1 and J usage is TRBJ1-2; 7 nucleotides agree with TRBD1. Germline CDR1 SQVTM, CDR2 ANQGSEA. With V trimmed by 6 bases and J by 1 base, 5 bases remained unmatched. CDR3 length: 13 amino acids. CDR3 nucleotides: TGCAGCGTGTCCCGGGACAGTAACTATGGCTACACCTTC. It is translated as CSVSRDSNYGYTF.

The V call is TRBV30, the J call TRBJ1-5; 7 positions agree with TRBD1. V shed 1 base, J shed 9 bases, and the junction held 9 bases outside the gene matches. The length of the CDR3 is 14 residues. Germline lookup yields CDR1 GTSNPN and CDR2 SVGIG (reference sequence). The CDR3 DNA reads as TGTGCCTGGAGTGCAGGGACAGTTCACGGGCCCCAGCATTTT. It encodes CAWSAGTVHGPQHF. Full variable domain (outside the CDR3, taken from reference TRBV30 and TRBJ1-5): SQTIHQWPATLVQPVGSPLSLECTVEGTSNPNLYWYRQAAGRGLQLLFYSVGIGQISSEVPQNLSASRPQDRQFILSSKKLLLSDSGFYLCAWSAGTVHGPQHFGDGTRLSIL.

The chain couples TRBV4-2 to TRBJ2-1, with D maybe TRBD2 (6 bases). This CDR3 has 15 residues. V gave up 4 bases and J gave up 3 bases, with 13 bases separating them. Germline V gene sequence: CDR1 LGHNA, CDR2 YNFKEQ. The chain's CDR3 is CASSPSGYNYNEQFF. The DNA of the CDR3 is TGTGCCAGCAGCCCGAGCGGGTATAACTACAATGAGCAGTTCTTC.

This clone was found a few times. The chain recombines TRBV9 with TRBJ1-1; D ambiguous. V was clipped by 0 bases and J by 2 bases, with 5 bases between them. Germline V CDR1 and CDR2: SGDLS, YYNGEE. There are 13 residues in the CDR3. CDR3 region: CASSVADNTEAFF. The CDR3 region has the DNA TGTGCCAGCAGCGTAGCCGATAACACTGAAGCTTTCTTT.

This clone was seen a handful of times. The chain uses TRBV29-1 and TRBJ2-7, with D possibly TRBD1 on 5 matching bases. The V end was cut by 4 bases, the J end by 3 bases, with 10 bases between. The CDR3 runs to 12 residues. Germline-derived CDR1 and CDR2 are SQVTM and ANQGSEA. The CDR3 is CSVGTLSYEQYF. For the CDR3, the DNA is TGCAGCGTTGGGACACTGAGCTACGAGCAGTACTTC.

The rearrangement uses TRBV7-2 and TRBJ2-3, with unresolved D. Germline loops: CDR1 SGHTA, CDR2 FQGNSA. V lost 5 bases and J lost 5, with 5 bases in between. The CDR3 loop spans 11 amino acids. Here the CDR3 reads CASSIKDTQYF. Here the CDR3 DNA reads TGTGCCAGCAGCATCAAAGATACGCAGTATTTT.

The gene calls are TRBV5-4 and TRBJ2-6; D call uncertain. The ends were cut back, 2 bases at V and 0 bases at J, with 15 bases in the middle. This CDR3 comprises 18 residues. The V gene's germline CDR1 is SGHNT and CDR2 YYREEE (reference sequence). The CDR3 is CASSFLQRFSSGANVLTF. CDR3 bases: TGTGCCAGCAGCTTCTTACAGAGGTTTAGCTCTGGGGCCAACGTCCTGACTTTC.

The chain couples TRBV6-5 to TRBJ1-1; 8 bases agree with TRBD1. CDR1 is MNHEY, CDR2 SVGAGI, per germline. The CDR3 consists of 16 residues. V lost 4 bases, J lost 3 bases, and 10 bases stayed unmatched. The CDR3 spells CASSSGQGRGDTEAFF. The CDR3 nucleotides are TGTGCCAGCAGTTCTGGACAGGGACGTGGTGACACTGAAGCTTTCTTT.

The CDR3 DNA is TGTGCCAGCAGCTTAGGACTAGGAGCCCTCGAGCAGTACTTC. It is translated as CASSLGLGALEQYF. The V and J genes are TRBV7-2 and TRBJ2-7, with D perhaps matching TRBD2 (6 bases). The CDR3 runs 14 residues. V dropped 1 base and J dropped 6 bases, with 13 bases sitting between them. The germline gives CDR1 SGHTA, CDR2 FQGNSA.

The V call is TRBV29-1, the J call TRBJ1-1; D is unresolved. Germline V gene sequence: CDR1 SQVTM, CDR2 ANQGSEA. The V end was cut by 6 bases, the J end by 9 bases, with 17 bases between. This CDR3 has 12 residues. As DNA, the CDR3 is TGCAGCGTGGCCCCCGGCACAGAAAAAGCTTTCTTT. Protein sequence: CSVAPGTEKAFF.

The CDR3 DNA is TGTGCCAGCTCACCACCGACGGGATCAGCTTTCTTT. It encodes CASSPPTGSAFF. The V call is TRBV18, the J call TRBJ1-1; D is undetermined. Germline lookup yields CDR1 KGHSH and CDR2 LQKENI. V shed 0 bases and J shed 10 bases, with 9 bases lying between them. This CDR3 is 12 amino acids long.

This clone has more than one count but fewer than ten. The CDR3 loop is CASSLDLETQYF. The CDR3 coding sequence is TGCGCCAGCAGCTTGGATTTAGAGACCCAGTACTTC. The chain couples TRBV5-1 to TRBJ2-5, with unresolved D. Trimming removed 0 bases at V and 4 bases at J, with 4 bases between. The CDR3 consists of 12 residues. Germline-derived CDR1 and CDR2 are SGHRS and YFSETQ.

This chain connects TRBV6-1 to TRBJ1-2, with TRBD1 as a possible D gene (5 bases). Germline lookup yields CDR1 MNHNS and CDR2 SASEGT. V dropped 7 bases and J dropped 8 bases, with 14 bases sitting between them. CDR3 length: 12 residues. The CDR3 sequence is CASTLLRGGYTF. The CDR3 DNA reads TGTGCCAGCACCTTACTTAGGGGCGGCTACACCTTC.

The chain couples TRBV27 to TRBJ1-2; 8 bases are a match to TRBD1. With 5 bases clipped from V and 6 bases from J, the junction kept 8 bases outside the gene matches. CDR3 length: 14 amino acids. Per the germline V gene, CDR1 is MNHEY and CDR2 is SMNVEV (reference sequence). The CDR3 loop reads CASSPPDRGHGYTF. The CDR3 DNA is TGTGCCAGCAGTCCCCCAGACAGGGGACATGGCTACACCTTC.

The chain uses TRBV29-1 and TRBJ1-2; D is uncertain. CDR1 and CDR2 (germline): SQVTM, ANQGSEA. The CDR3 totals 14 residues. V dropped 6 bases and J dropped 3 bases, with 17 bases sitting between them. The CDR3 spells CSVDAGPPYYGYTF. CDR3 coding DNA: TGCAGCGTCGATGCAGGACCGCCGTACTATGGCTACACCTTC.

This clone appeared a few times. DNA for the CDR3: TGTGCCAGCAGCCCGGGACTAGTAAAAGAGACCCAGTACTTC. This sequence encodes CASSPGLVKETQYF. The chain carries TRBV6-1 and TRBJ2-5; TRBD2 matches 8 bases. Per the germline V gene, CDR1 is MNHNS and CDR2 is SASEGT. With 6 bases clipped from V and 3 bases from J, the junction kept 6 bases outside the gene matches. This CDR3 spans 14 amino acids.

The rearrangement links TRBV9 to TRBJ1-2, with D unresolved. Germline CDR1 SGDLS, CDR2 YYNGEE. Trimming removed 4 bases from V and 8 bases from J, with 9 bases in between. The CDR3 length is 11 residues. This CDR3 reads CASSPPGGYTF. The CDR3 DNA reads TGTGCCAGCAGCCCTCCTGGGGGCTACACCTTC.

V is TRBV6-5 and J is TRBJ1-3; D gene ambiguous. Germline V gives CDR1 MNHEY, CDR2 SVGAGI. The V gene lost 5 bases and the J gene lost 2 bases, with 13 bases spanning the gap. The CDR3 has 15 amino acids. CDR3 in amino acids: CASSVKTETGNTIYF. CDR3 DNA sequence: TGTGCCAGCAGTGTGAAGACGGAAACTGGAAACACCATATATTTT.

The chain is built from TRBV2 and TRBJ1-1; D not resolved. CDR3 length: 12 amino acids. Looked up from germline, CDR1 is SNHLY and CDR2 is FYNNEI. V was pared by 8 bases and J by 7 bases, with 14 bases between. The DNA for the CDR3 is TGTGCCAGCTCGTACGGCCGCTTTGAAGCTTTCTTT. It yields the protein CASSYGRFEAFF.